The 8 T cell receptor beta chains below were found in one sample sequenced in a study of T cells in Graves' hyperthyroidism and ophthalmopathy. The investigators amplified TCR beta CDR3 regions from RNA transcripts. HTBI primers drove first-round RT-PCR of the TCR CDR3. In TCRdb, the multiplex PCR reads were re-called with MiXCR into one record per CDR3 protein. The sample gives about 700,000 distinct CDR3 sequences, 11% to 15% of which show up once; about 9.4% is in the top ten. The sample taken for sequencing was blood. The receptors were gathered from a woman aged 18-29 years with Graves' hyperthyroidism.

The rearrangement uses TRBV4-1 and TRBJ2-4, with D tentatively TRBD1 (5 bases). The V gene's germline CDR1 is MGHRA and CDR2 YSYEKL. V was clipped by 1 base and J by 4 bases, with 11 bases between them. The CDR3 covers 15 residues. The CDR3 nucleotides read TGCGCCAGCAGCCAAGTGGGGCAGTCTAAAAACATTCAGTACTTC. Its protein is CASSQVGQSKNIQYF.

This clonotype showed up just a few times. The chain has TRBV6-1 and TRBJ1-5; no clear D gene. The ends were cut back, 0 bases at V and 9 bases at J, with 9 bases in the middle. The CDR3 covers 13 residues. In germline, CDR1 is MNHNS, CDR2 SASEGT. This chain's CDR3 is CASSEAELRPQHF. The CDR3 DNA is TGTGCCAGCAGTGAAGCCGAGTTGAGGCCCCAGCATTTT.

This chain connects TRBV7-6 to TRBJ2-7; either TRBD1 or TRBD2 may fit D (6 bases each). Germline V gene sequence: CDR1 SGHVS, CDR2 FNYEAQ. V was pared by 5 bases and J by 5 bases, with 22 bases between. The CDR3 runs 16 residues. CDR3 sequence reads: CASSQGWGVGNHEQYF. As DNA, the CDR3 is TGTGCCAGCAGCCAGGGGTGGGGGGTGGGTAACCACGAGCAGTACTTC.

The rearrangement uses TRBV5-6 and TRBJ2-3; 7 bases align to TRBD2. V shed 4 bases, J shed 3 bases, and the junction held 8 bases outside the gene matches. Per the germline V gene, CDR1 is SGHDT and CDR2 is YYEEEE. The CDR3 length is 15 residues. CDR3 bases: TGTGCCAGCAGCGCGGGAGATCGGTCTACAGATACGCAGTATTTT. Translation gives CASSAGDRSTDTQYF.

This clonotype came up many times. This rearrangement joins TRBV7-8 to TRBJ2-1; 9 nucleotides line up with TRBD2. Germline V CDR1 and CDR2: SGHVS, FQNEAQ. This CDR3 is built from 14 residues. The junction had 6 bases not matched to a gene; V was cut back by 1 base and J by 11 bases. As DNA, the CDR3 is TGTGCCAGCAGCTTAGAGCTAGCGGGGCCGCAGCAGTTCTTC. Translation: CASSLELAGPQQFF.

This clonotype has ten or more counts. The rearrangement joins TRBV5-1 to TRBJ2-1, with a tentative D call TRBD2 (5 bases). The CDR3 sequence is 13 residues long. Trimming cost V 3 bases and J 2 bases, with 6 bases left between them. In germline, CDR1 is SGHRS, CDR2 YFSETQ. The CDR3, as DNA: TGCGCCAGCAGCTCGACTACCTACAATGAGCAGTTCTTC. It is translated as CASSSTTYNEQFF.

This clonotype has a count of ten or more. The chain combines TRBV30 with TRBJ1-2; tentatively, D is TRBD1 (6 bases). Germline lookup yields CDR1 GTSNPN and CDR2 SVGIG (reference sequence). V was trimmed by 2 bases and J by 8 bases, leaving 18 bases between them. The CDR3 sequence is 14 residues long. CDR3 sequence reads: CAWSRGALSGGYTF. The CDR3 nucleotides are TGTGCCTGGAGTCGGGGGGCGCTGAGTGGAGGCTACACCTTC. The entire variable domain, with the rest obtained from reference TRBV30 and TRBJ1-2, is as follows: SQTIHQWPATLVQPVGSPLSLECTVEGTSNPNLYWYRQAAGRGLQLLFYSVGIGQISSEVPQNLSASRPQDRQFILSSKKLLLSDSGFYLCAWSRGALSGGYTFGSGTRLTVV.

V and J are TRBV6-1 and TRBJ1-4, with 7 bases that match TRBD1. Germline lookup yields CDR1 MNHNS and CDR2 SASEGT. V shed 4 bases and J 5 bases; nucleotides not matched to a gene: 10. This CDR3 is built from 16 residues. The chain's CDR3 is CASSAAYRGGNEKLFF. The CDR3 DNA follows: TGTGCCAGCAGTGCGGCCTACAGGGGCGGGAATGAAAAACTGTTTTTT.